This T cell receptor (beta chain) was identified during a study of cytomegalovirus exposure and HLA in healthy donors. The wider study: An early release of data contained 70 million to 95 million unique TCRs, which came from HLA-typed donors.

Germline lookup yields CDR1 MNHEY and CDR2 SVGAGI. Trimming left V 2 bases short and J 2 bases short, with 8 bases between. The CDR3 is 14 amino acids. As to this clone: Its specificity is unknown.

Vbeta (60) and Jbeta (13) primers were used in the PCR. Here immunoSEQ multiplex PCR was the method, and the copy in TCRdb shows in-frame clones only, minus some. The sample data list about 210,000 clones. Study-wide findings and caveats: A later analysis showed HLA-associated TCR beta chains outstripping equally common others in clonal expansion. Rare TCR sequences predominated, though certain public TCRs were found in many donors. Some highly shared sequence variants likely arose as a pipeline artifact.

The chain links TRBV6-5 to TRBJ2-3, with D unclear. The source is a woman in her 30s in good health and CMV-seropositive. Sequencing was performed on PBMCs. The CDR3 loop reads CASSYSLHTDTQYF. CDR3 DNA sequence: TGTGCCAGCAGTTACAGCCTTCACACAGATACGCAGTATTTT.